A single sample gave rise to the 3 T cell receptor beta chains below, sequenced in a study of post-analysis software for immune sequencing data. Study-wide findings and caveats: There were five or six TRBV segments more frequent in patients than controls, and TRBV5-6, TRBV5-1 and TRBV20-1 were among them.

The antigens of these receptors remain unknown. Unique molecular identifiers were present in the TCR beta cDNA libraries. TCRdb reprocessed the PCR reads with MiXCR, giving one entry per CDR3 protein. Of some 700,000 distinct CDR3 sequences listed, approximately 60% are singletons. Source material: blood. These receptors all stem from a girl aged 2-15 years with multiple sclerosis.

V usage is TRBV29-1 and J usage is TRBJ2-1, with 7 bases lining up with TRBD2. This CDR3 has 15 residues. Trimming at V came to 5 bases and at J to 1 base, leaving 8 bases not matched to a gene. Per the germline V gene, CDR1 is SQVTM and CDR2 is ANQGSEA. The CDR3 protein is CSVLTNGRSYNEQFF. DNA for the CDR3: TGCAGCGTTCTGACTAACGGGAGGTCCTACAATGAGCAGTTCTTC.

This clonotype was observed a handful of times. The chain employs TRBV29-1 and TRBJ2-6; D is undetermined. Germline V gene data show CDR1 as SQVTM and CDR2 as ANQGSEA. The CDR3 contains 14 residues. Trimming left V 2 bases short and J 0 bases short, with 5 bases between. CDR3 nucleotide sequence: TGCAGCGTTGAAAGGCCCTCTGGGGCCAACGTCCTGACTTTC. This gives the protein CSVERPSGANVLTF. The full variable domain, its missing parts supplied by reference TRBV29-1 and TRBJ2-6, is SAVISQKPSRDICQRGTSLTIQCQVDSQVTMMFWYRQQPGQSLTLIATANQGSEATYESGFVIDKFPISRPNLTFSTLTVSNMSPEDSSIYLCSVERPSGANVLTFGAGSRLTVL.

The chain recombines TRBV4-1 with TRBJ2-1, with 8 bases aligning to TRBD2. J lost 10 bases, V lost 1 base, and 9 bases had no gene match. This CDR3 contains 15 residues. Per the germline V gene, CDR1 is MGHRA and CDR2 is YSYEKL. The CDR3 protein is CASSQGGGLPEEQFF. The DNA for the CDR3 is TGCGCCAGCAGCCAAGGCGGGGGGCTTCCTGAGGAGCAGTTCTTC.